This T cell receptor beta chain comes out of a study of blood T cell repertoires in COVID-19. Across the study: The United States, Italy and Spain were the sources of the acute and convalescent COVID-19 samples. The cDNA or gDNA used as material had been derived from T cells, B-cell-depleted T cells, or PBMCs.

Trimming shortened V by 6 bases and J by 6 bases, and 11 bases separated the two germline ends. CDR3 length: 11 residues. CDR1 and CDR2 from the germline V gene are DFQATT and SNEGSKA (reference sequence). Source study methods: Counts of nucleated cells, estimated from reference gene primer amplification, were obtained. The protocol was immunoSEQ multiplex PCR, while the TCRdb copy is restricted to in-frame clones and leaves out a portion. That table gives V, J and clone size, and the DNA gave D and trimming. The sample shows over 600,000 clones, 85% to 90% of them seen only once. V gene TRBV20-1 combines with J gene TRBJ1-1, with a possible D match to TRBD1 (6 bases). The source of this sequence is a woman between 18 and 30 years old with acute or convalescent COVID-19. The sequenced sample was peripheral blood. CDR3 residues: CSANPGAEAFF. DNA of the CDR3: TGCAGTGCCAACCCAGGGGCTGAAGCTTTCTTT.